The T cell receptor (beta chain) described here comes from a study of T cell responses to AZD1222 COVID-19 vaccine. Libraries were prepared by immunoSEQ multiplex PCR; TCRdb keeps only in-frame clonotypes and omits some of them. The repertoire holds around 130,000 clones, with roughly 94% as singletons. The V gene lost 4 bases and the J gene lost 1 base, with 16 bases spanning the gap. Germline V gene data show CDR1 as LNHDA and CDR2 as SQIVND (reference sequence). The CDR3 runs 16 residues. The TCR comes from an adult in good health. The material was peripheral blood, obtained on day 0 of AZD1222 vaccination. The V call is TRBV19, the J call TRBJ1-1; weak D call: TRBD1 (6 bases). The CDR3 spells CASSNGPGQTNTEAFF. The DNA of the CDR3 is TGTGCCAGTAGTAATGGTCCCGGACAGACGAACACTGAAGCTTTCTTT.